One sample yielded the 16 T cell receptor beta chains listed below, sequenced in a study of blood T cell repertoires in COVID-19. Sequencing used immunoSEQ multiplex PCR; TCRdb keeps in-frame clones, though not all of them. The data contain 150,000 to 200,000 clones, about 86% of them singletons. Sequencing was performed on peripheral blood. These receptor sequences come from a woman aged 80 or over in a cohort sampled during active or convalescent COVID-19.

The genes are TRBV11-2 and TRBJ2-5; 11 nucleotides line up with TRBD2. Germline CDR1 and CDR2: SGHAT and FQNNGV. Germline trimming cut 5 bases from V and 7 bases from J; bases unmatched to any gene: 9. There are 15 residues in the CDR3. CDR3 sequence (DNA): TGTGCCAGCAGCCTCTCGGGACTAGCGGTGGGGACCCAGTACTTC. Translation: CASSLSGLAVGTQYF.

The chain links TRBV6-4 to TRBJ1-5; D remains unclear. The CDR3 contains 14 residues. Trimming shortened V by 7 bases and J by 0 bases, and 10 bases separated the two germline ends. Germline V gene lookup returns CDR1 MRHNA and CDR2 SNTAGT. The CDR3: CASTLAGSNQPQHF. CDR3 DNA sequence: TGTGCCAGCACCCTCGCGGGTAGCAATCAGCCCCAGCATTTT.

This chain uses TRBV12-3 or TRBV12-4 with TRBJ2-7; a possible D gene is TRBD1 (6 bases). V was shortened by 5 bases and J by 0 bases, with 8 bases between the two germline ends. The CDR3 contains 13 residues. The CDR3 loop is CASSTGSSYEQYF. The CDR3 DNA reads as TGTGCCAGCAGTACAGGGAGCTCCTACGAGCAGTACTTC.

There are a few counts of this clone. This chain links TRBV5-1 with TRBJ1-6; D perhaps matches TRBD1 (5 bases). Per germline, CDR1 SGHRS and CDR2 YFSETQ. The CDR3 consists of 15 residues. The V end was cut by 0 bases, the J end by 10 bases, with 14 bases between. In nucleotides, the CDR3 is TGCGCCAGCAGCTTGGACGGGGGAATAAGCTCACCCCTCCACTTT. Protein product: CASSLDGGISSPLHF.

The V and J genes are TRBV9 and TRBJ2-7; 13 nucleotides align to TRBD2. The germline CDR1 and CDR2 sequences are SGDLS and YYNGEE. The CDR3 covers 16 residues. V was pared by 3 bases and J by 3 bases, with 6 bases of the junction left unmatched. CDR3 coding DNA: TGTGCCAGCAGCGCCAGGACTAGCGGGGGCCACTACGAGCAGTACTTC. Translation: CASSARTSGGHYEQYF. Using reference TRBV9 and TRBJ2-7 for the parts outside the CDR3, the full variable domain is DSGVTQTPKHLITATGQRVTLRCSPRSGDLSVYWYQQSLDQGLQFLIQYYNGEERAKGNILERFSAQQFPDLHSELNLSSLELGDSALYFCASSARTSGGHYEQYFGPGTRLTVT.

V usage is TRBV7-8 and J usage is TRBJ1-4, with D tentatively TRBD1 (5 bases). The CDR3 covers 14 residues. V dropped 5 bases and J dropped 8 bases, with 15 bases sitting between them. Germline CDR1 is SGHVS and CDR2 is FQNEAQ. DNA for the CDR3: TGTGCCAGCAGCCGAGGGGCATCTACGGAAAAACTGTTTTTT. The encoded protein is CASSRGASTEKLFF.

The gene calls are TRBV4-1 and TRBJ2-5, with 7 bases aligning to TRBD2. Germline V lookup: CDR1 MGHRA, CDR2 YSYEKL. The V gene end was trimmed by 0 bases and the J gene end by 4 bases; junction bases not matched to a gene: 11. The CDR3 loop spans 17 amino acids. The CDR3 protein is CASSQDPQRGWGETQYF. The DNA for the CDR3 is TGCGCCAGCAGCCAAGACCCGCAGCGGGGTTGGGGAGAGACCCAGTACTTC.

This clone was found once. The chain recombines TRBV18 with TRBJ1-3; D perhaps matches TRBD1 (5 bases). This CDR3 is 15 amino acids long. The V end was cut by 4 bases, the J end by 0 bases, with 10 bases between. The germline CDR1 and CDR2 sequences are KGHSH and LQKENI. The CDR3 DNA reads as TGTGCCAGCTCACTTTCCGACAGCTCTGGAAACACCATATATTTT. Its protein is CASSLSDSSGNTIYF.

The CDR3 bases are TGTGCCAGCAGCTTAGTGGGCCAGACCCTCGTTACATATGGCTACACCTTC. This gives the protein CASSLVGQTLVTYGYTF. The chain has TRBV7-9 and TRBJ1-2, with D hard to call. The germline gives CDR1 SEHNR, CDR2 FQNEAQ (reference sequence). The CDR3 spans 17 residues. Trimming removed 1 base from V and 5 bases from J, with 20 bases in between. The full variable domain, completed using reference TRBV7-9 and TRBJ1-2, is DTGVSQNPRHKITKRGQNVTFRCDPISEHNRLYWYRQTLGQGPEFLTYFQNEAQLEKSRLLSDRFSAERPKGSFSTLEIQRTEQGDSAMYLCASSLVGQTLVTYGYTFGSGTRLTVV.

This clone was seen a handful of times. The chain combines TRBV27 with TRBJ2-7; weak D call: TRBD2 (5 bases). V was trimmed by 7 bases and J by 0 bases, leaving 13 bases between them. CDR1 is MNHEY and CDR2 is SMNVEV in the germline V gene (reference sequence). This CDR3 is built from 14 residues. The CDR3 region is CASTPRGPSYEQYF. CDR3 DNA sequence: TGTGCCAGCACCCCACGAGGGCCCTCCTACGAGCAGTACTTC.

V gene TRBV19 combines with J gene TRBJ1-5, with TRBD1 as a possible D gene (5 bases). The ends were cut back, 4 bases at V and 1 base at J, with 11 bases in the middle. The germline gives CDR1 LNHDA, CDR2 SQIVND (reference sequence). The length of the CDR3 is 15 residues. The CDR3: CASSTLDKSNQPQHF. The CDR3 nucleotides are TGTGCCAGTAGTACGTTGGACAAAAGCAATCAGCCCCAGCATTTT. The variable domain in full, with the rest retrieved from reference TRBV19 and TRBJ1-5, is DGGITQSPKYLFRKEGQNVTLSCEQNLNHDAMYWYRQDPGQGLRLIYYSQIVNDFQKGDIAEGYSVSREKKESFPLTVTSAQKNPTAFYLCASSTLDKSNQPQHFGDGTRLSIL.

The chain links TRBV10-1 to TRBJ1-1; D possibly corresponds to TRBD1 (5 bases). CDR3 size: 15 residues. Germline loops: CDR1 WNHNN, CDR2 SYGVQD (reference sequence). Trimming took 6 bases from V and 3 from J, leaving 17 bases between them. CDR3 sequence: CASRERAGKDTEAFF. The CDR3 nucleotides are TGCGCCAGCAGGGAGAGGGCAGGGAAAGACACTGAAGCTTTCTTT.

This chain connects TRBV27 to TRBJ2-7, with D uncertain. Germline V lookup: CDR1 MNHEY, CDR2 SMNVEV (reference sequence). The CDR3 loop spans 15 amino acids. V dropped 3 bases and J dropped 2 bases, with 14 bases sitting between them. CDR3 amino acids: CASSFVLPTTYEQYV. For the CDR3, the DNA is TGTGCCAGCAGTTTTGTGCTACCTACTACCTACGAGCAGTACGTC.

This sequence joins TRBV10-2 and TRBJ1-2, with 8 bases aligning to TRBD1. CDR1 WSHSY and CDR2 SAAADI come from the germline V gene. The V gene end was trimmed by 2 bases and the J gene end by 7 bases; junction bases not matched to a gene: 12. CDR3 size: 16 residues. CDR3 sequence reads: CASSEDAGGDMGGYTF. In nucleotides, the CDR3 is TGCGCCAGCAGTGAGGACGCAGGGGGCGACATGGGTGGCTACACCTTC.

The chain recombines TRBV6-5 with TRBJ1-2; no clear D gene. V lost 0 bases to trimming and J lost 1 base, with 6 bases between them. Germline V gene data show CDR1 as MNHEY and CDR2 as SVGAGI. There are 14 residues in the CDR3. The DNA for the CDR3 is TGTGCCAGCAGTTACTCGTTCTATAACTATGGCTACACCTTC. This translates into CASSYSFYNYGYTF.

The chain recombines TRBV12-3 or TRBV12-4 with TRBJ1-1; 10 bases align to TRBD1. The CDR3 extends over 13 amino acids. V shed 5 bases and J 5 bases; nucleotides not matched to a gene: 2. CDR3 sequence: CASSDRGRTEAFF. The CDR3 bases are TGTGCCAGCAGTGACAGGGGGCGAACTGAAGCTTTCTTT.